This T cell receptor beta chain was sequenced in a study of blood T cell repertoires in COVID-19 (dated by TCRdb to the early 2020s). Some background on the complete study: Samples covering the acute and convalescent phases of COVID-19 were provided by collaborators in the United States, Italy and Spain. The material from the prospective study consisted of cDNA or gDNA derived from T cells, B-cell-depleted T cells, or PBMCs. The repertoires were released in a freely available public database meant as a resource for research on the immune response to SARS-CoV-2. A de-identified subject ID, COVID-19 status, age in years and sex were almost always included in the sample metadata. Deeply sampled blood TCRbeta repertoires from subjects exposed to, actively infected with, or recovered from COVID-19 were included in the dataset. Where HLA class I and class II types were available, the types were taken from metadata supplied by the sample provider, not from assay-based typing. The samples were drawn from two sources: the first 160 participants of the ongoing ImmuneRACE study, and about 1,300 subjects contributed by 6 global collaborators.

According to the germline V gene (reference sequence), CDR1 reads LNHDA and CDR2 reads SQIVND. Trimming takes 6 bases off V and 4 bases off J; junction bases not matched to a gene: 4. The CDR3 contains 13 residues, cysteine and phenylalanine counted. The entry retains the CDR3 DNA only, 39 bases that are in frame from base 1. TCRbeta CDR3 regions were amplified from genomic DNA by means of the immunoSEQ Assay, a bias-controlled multiplex PCR. In the source study's methods: Within the assay, amplification of reference gene primers was used to estimate how many nucleated cells each sample contained. To quantify the absolute abundance of each unique TCRbeta CDR3 rearrangement, sequence reads were collapsed and filtered. Productive Simpson clonality was computed per sample as the square root of Simpson's diversity index over productive rearrangements. The source is immuneACCESS, and TCRdb retained only in-frame sequences with V and J called. Part of the clones is not carried over; for the studies checked, unresolved V genes explain less than half of this, and the remainder is unexplained. The DNA gave D and trimming, while V, J and clone size come from that table. A total of approximately 150,000 clones appear in this sample, more than 65% of them only once. The top ten clonotypes cover about 5.3% of the sample.

In regard to this clone: This receptor's antigen is unknown. Within one base of it there is no much larger clone, and no base qualities were kept.

Results the study describes overall, beyond this receptor: The quantity of clinical and demographic metadata differed by source and by participant and was supplied without curation.

Enrolling through a virtual design, the prospective study's participants ranged in age from roughly 18 to 100 years and lived across 24 United States geographic areas. To assign participants to cohorts, the prospective study relied on clinical history that participants themselves reported in a screening survey and a study questionnaire. In the prospective study, whole blood, serum and a nasopharyngeal or oropharyngeal swab were collected from each participant by mobile phlebotomists. Prospective study participants could optionally give additional blood draws and questionnaires over a roughly two-month period. Blood samples from the prospective study were shipped frozen or at room temperature prior to DNA extraction.

The sample comprised PBMCs or T cells enriched from blood (not recorded which). This sequence uses TRBV19 and TRBJ1-1; 8 central nucleotides agree with TRBD1. The TCR comes from a woman between 40 and 55 years old with acute COVID-19. The CDR3 is CASRGQVITEAFF. The DNA reads as follows: TGTGCCAGTAGGGGACAGGTAATCACTGAAGCTTTCTTT.